This T cell receptor beta chain was obtained from a study of CD4 T cells in relation to SARS-CoV-2 and coronaviruses. Before the COVID-19 pandemic, during about 2011-2019, CD4+ T cells were taken from unexposed donors. After about ten days of culture, CD4+ T cells were isolated. Unexposed-donor CD4+ T cells were probed with SARS-CoV-2 S/N and four cold-coronavirus spikes, cells permitting. Unmatched junction bases numbered 9, after V lost 4 bases and J lost 5 bases. The germline V gene encodes CDR1 SGHDT and CDR2 YYEEEE. CDR3 length equals 15 residues. Method: immunoSEQ multiplex PCR; TCRdb's copy keeps in-frame clones and lacks some. Altogether 20,000 to 25,000 clones are present, just under 75% being singletons, with the ten largest covering roughly 12%. Of note for this clone: Its specificity is not known.

This receptor was obtained from a human donor in good health. V is TRBV5-6 and J is TRBJ1-5; 7 bases align to TRBD1. Input material: CD4+ T cells from PBMCs, cultured in vitro. CDR3 nucleotide sequence: TGTGCCAGCAGCCCCGGGACAGTTGCCCATCAGCCCCAGCATTTT. Translating gives CASSPGTVAHQPQHF.